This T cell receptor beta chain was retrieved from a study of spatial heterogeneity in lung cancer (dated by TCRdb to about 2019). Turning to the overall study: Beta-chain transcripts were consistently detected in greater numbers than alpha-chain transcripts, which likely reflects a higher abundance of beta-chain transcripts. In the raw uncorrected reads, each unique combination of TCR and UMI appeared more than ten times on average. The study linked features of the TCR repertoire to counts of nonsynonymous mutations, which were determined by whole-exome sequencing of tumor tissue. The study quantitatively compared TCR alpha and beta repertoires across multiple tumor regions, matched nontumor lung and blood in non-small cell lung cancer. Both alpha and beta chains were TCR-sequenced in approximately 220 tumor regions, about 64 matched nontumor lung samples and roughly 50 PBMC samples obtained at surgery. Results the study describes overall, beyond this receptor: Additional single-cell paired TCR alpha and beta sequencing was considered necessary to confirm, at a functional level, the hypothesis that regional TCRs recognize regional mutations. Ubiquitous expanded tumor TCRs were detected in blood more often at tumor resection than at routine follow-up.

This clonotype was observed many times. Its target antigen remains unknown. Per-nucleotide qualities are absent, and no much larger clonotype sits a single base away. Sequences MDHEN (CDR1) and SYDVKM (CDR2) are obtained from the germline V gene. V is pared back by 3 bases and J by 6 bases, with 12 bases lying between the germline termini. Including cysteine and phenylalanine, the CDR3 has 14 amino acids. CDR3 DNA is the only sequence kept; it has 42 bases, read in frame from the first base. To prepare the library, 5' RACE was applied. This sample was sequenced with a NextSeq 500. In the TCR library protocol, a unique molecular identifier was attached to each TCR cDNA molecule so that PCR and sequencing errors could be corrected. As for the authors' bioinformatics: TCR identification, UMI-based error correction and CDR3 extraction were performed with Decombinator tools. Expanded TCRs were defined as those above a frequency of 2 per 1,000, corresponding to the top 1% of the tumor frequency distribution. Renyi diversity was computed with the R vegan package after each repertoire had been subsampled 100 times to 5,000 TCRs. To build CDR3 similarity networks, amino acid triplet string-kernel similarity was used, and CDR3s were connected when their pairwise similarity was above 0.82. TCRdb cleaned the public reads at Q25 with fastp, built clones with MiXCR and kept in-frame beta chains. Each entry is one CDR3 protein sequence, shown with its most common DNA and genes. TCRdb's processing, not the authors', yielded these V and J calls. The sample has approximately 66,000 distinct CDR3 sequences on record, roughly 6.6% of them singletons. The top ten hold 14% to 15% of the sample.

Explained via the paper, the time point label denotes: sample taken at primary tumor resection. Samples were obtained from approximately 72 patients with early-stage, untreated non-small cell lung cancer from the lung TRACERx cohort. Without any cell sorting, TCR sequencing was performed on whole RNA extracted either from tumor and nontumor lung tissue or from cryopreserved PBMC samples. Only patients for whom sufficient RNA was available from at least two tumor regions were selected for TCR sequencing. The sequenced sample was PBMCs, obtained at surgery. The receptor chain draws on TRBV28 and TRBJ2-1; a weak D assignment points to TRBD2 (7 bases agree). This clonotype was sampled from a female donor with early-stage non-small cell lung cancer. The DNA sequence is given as TGTGCCAGCAGTTTCGAGGGAGGGGGCAATGAGCAGTTCTTC. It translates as CASSFEGGGNEQFF.